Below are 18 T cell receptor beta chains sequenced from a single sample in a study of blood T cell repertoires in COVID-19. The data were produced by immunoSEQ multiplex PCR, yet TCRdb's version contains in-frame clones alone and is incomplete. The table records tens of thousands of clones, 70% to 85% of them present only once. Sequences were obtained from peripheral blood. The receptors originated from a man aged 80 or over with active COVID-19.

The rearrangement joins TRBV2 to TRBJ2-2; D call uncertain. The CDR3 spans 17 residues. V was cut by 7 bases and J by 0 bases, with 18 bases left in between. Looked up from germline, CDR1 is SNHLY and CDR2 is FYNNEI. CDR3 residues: CASKPESGSANTGELFF. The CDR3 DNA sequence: TGTGCCAGCAAACCTGAGTCGGGTTCGGCGAACACCGGGGAGCTGTTTTTT.

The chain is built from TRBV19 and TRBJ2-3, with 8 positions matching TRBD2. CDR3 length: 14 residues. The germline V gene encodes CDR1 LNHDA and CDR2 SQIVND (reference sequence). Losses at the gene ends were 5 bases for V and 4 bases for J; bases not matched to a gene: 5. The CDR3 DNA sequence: TGTGCCAGTAGTTTGGCGGGAGGACCAGATACGCAGTATTTT. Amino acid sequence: CASSLAGGPDTQYF.

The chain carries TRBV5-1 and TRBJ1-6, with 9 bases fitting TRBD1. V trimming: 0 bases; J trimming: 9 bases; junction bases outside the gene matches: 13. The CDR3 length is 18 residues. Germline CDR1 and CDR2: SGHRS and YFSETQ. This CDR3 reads CASSLVTGGTWRSSPLHF. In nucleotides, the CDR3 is TGCGCCAGCAGCTTGGTTACAGGGGGCACGTGGCGTAGTTCACCCCTCCACTTT.

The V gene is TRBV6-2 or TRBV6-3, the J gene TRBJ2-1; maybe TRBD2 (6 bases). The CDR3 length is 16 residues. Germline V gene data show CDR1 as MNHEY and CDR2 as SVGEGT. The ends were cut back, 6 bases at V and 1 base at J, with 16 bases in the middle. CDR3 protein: CASSPLQGGSYNEQFF. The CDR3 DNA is TGTGCCAGCAGCCCCCTCCAGGGAGGATCCTACAATGAGCAGTTCTTC.

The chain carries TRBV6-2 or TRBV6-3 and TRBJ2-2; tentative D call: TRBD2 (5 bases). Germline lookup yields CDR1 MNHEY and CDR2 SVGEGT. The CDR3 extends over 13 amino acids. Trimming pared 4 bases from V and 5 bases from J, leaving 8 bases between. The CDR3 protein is CASSFRDTGELFF. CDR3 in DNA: TGTGCCAGCAGTTTCCGGGATACCGGGGAGCTGTTTTTT.

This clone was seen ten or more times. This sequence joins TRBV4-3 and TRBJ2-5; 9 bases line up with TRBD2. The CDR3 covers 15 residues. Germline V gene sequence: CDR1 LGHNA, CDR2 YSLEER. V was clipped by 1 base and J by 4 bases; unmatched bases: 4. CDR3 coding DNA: TGCGCCAGCAGCCAAGGAGGCGGGGGGGGAGAGACCCAGTACTTC. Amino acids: CASSQGGGGGETQYF.

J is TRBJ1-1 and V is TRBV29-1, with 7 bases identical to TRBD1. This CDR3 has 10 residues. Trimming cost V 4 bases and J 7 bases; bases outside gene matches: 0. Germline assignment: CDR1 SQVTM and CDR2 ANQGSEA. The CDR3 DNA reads TGCAGCGTTGGGGACAGTGAAGCTTTCTTT. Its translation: CSVGDSEAFF.

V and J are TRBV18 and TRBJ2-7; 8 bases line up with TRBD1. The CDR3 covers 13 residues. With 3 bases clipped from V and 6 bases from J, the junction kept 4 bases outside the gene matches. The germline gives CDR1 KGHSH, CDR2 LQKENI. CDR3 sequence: CASSPDRVGEQYF. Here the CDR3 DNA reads TGTGCCAGCTCACCGGACAGGGTCGGCGAGCAGTACTTC. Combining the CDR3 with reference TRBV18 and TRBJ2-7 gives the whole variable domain NAGVMQNPRHLVRRRGQEARLRCSPMKGHSHVYWYRQLPEEGLKFMVYLQKENIIDESGMPKERFSAEFPKEGPSILRIQQVVRGDSAAYFCASSPDRVGEQYFGPGTRLTVT.

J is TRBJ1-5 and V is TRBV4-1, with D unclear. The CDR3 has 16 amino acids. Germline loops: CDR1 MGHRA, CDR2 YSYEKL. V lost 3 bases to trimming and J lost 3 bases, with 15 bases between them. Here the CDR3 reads CASSQLQTESNQPQHF. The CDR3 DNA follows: TGCGCCAGCAGCCAGCTTCAAACGGAGTCCAATCAGCCCCAGCATTTT.

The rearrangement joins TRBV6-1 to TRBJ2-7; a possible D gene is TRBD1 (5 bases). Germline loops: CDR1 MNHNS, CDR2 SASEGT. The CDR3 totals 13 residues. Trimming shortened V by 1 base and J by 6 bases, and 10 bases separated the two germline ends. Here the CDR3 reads CASSEDQGSEQYF. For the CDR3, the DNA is TGTGCCAGCAGTGAAGATCAGGGATCCGAGCAGTACTTC.

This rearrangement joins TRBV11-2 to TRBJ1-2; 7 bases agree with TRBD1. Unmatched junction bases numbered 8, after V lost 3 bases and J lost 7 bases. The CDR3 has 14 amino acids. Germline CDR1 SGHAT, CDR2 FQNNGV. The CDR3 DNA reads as TGTGCCAGCAGCTTCTCCAGGGGGACGGGTGGCTACACCTTC. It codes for CASSFSRGTGGYTF.

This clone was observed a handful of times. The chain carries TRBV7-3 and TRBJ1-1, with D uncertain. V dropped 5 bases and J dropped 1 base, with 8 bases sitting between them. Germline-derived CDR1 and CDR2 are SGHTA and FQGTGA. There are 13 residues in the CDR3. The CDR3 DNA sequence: TGTGCCAGCAGCGCCTCCGGGAACACTGAAGCTTTCTTT. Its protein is CASSASGNTEAFF.

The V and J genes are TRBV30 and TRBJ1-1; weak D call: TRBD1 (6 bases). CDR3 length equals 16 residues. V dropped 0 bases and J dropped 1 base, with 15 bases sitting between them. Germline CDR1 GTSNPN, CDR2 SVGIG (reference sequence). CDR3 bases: TGTGCCTGGAGTGTACGGTCAGGGGTTCGGAACACTGAAGCTTTCTTT. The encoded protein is CAWSVRSGVRNTEAFF.

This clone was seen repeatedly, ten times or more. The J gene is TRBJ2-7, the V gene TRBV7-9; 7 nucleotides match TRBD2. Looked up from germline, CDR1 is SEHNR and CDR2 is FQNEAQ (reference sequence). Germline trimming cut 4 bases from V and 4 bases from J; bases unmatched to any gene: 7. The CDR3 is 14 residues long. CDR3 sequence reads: CASSYTAGVYEQYF. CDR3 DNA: TGTGCCAGCAGCTATACTGCGGGGGTTTACGAGCAGTACTTC.

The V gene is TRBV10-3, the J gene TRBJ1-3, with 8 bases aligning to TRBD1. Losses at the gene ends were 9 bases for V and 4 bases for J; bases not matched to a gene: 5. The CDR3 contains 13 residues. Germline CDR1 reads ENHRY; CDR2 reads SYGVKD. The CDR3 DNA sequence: TGTGCCATTTCGGACAGGGAAGGAAACACCATATATTTT. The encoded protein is CAISDREGNTIYF.

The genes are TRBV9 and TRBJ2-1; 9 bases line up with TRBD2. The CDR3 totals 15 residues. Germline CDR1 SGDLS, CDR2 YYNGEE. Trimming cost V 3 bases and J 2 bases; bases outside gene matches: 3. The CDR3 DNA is TGTGCCAGCAGCGGGAGCGGGGGGACCTACAATGAGCAGTTCTTC. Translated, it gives CASSGSGGTYNEQFF.

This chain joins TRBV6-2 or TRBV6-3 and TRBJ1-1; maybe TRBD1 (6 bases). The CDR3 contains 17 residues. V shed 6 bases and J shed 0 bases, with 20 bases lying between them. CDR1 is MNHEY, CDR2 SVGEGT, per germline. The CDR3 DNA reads TGTGCCAGCAGCTCCTCCGGGACACGACGAGTGAACACTGAAGCTTTCTTT. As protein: CASSSSGTRRVNTEAFF.

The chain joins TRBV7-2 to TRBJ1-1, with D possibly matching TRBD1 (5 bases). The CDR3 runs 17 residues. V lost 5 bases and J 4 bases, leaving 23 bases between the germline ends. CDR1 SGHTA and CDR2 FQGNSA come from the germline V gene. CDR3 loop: CASSRAGGYRSGTEAFF. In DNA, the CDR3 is TGTGCCAGCAGCCGGGCCGGGGGTTACCGGAGTGGCACTGAAGCTTTCTTT.